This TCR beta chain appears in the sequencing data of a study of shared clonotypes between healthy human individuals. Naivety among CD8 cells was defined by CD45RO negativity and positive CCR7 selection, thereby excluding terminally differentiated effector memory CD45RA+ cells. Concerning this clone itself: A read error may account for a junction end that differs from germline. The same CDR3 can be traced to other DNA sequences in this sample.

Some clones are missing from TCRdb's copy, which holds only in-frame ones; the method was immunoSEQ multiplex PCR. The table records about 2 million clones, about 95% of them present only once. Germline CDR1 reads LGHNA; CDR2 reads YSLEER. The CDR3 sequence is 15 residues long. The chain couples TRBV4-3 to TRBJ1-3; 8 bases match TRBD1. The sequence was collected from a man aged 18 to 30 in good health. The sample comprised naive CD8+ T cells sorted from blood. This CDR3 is CASSQDRGPGNTIYF. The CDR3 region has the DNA TGCGCCAGCAGTCAAGACAGGGGCCCTGGAAACACCATATATTTT.